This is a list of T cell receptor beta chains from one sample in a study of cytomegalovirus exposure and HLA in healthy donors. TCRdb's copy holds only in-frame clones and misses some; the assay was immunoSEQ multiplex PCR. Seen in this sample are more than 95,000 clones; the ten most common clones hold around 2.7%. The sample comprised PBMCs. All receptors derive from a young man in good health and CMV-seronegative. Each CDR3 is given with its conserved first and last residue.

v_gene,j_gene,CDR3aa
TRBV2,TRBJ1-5,CASSEGGGSQPQHF
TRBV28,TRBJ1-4,CASSRTGVNEKLFF
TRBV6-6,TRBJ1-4,CASMSGTEKLFF
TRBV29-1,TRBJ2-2,CSVAFEPNTGELFF
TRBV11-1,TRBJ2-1,CASNKGTDYNEQFF
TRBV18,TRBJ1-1,CASSPEAENTEAFF
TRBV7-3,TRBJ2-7,CASRVTGHPYEQYF
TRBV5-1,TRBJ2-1,CASSPGLAQYNEQFF
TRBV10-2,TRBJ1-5,CASSDPNQPQHF
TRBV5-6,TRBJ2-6,CASSSGTEPGANVLTF
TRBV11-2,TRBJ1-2,CASSPTQGGGYTF
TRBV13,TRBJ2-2,CASSVDGFTGELFF
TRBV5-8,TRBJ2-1,CASSSLRYEQFF
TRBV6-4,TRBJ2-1,CASSPGGGGNEQFF
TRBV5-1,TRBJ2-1,CASSFWTETYNEQFF
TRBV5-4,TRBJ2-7,CASSLVAGGPSNEQYF
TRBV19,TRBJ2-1,CASSKQGMQVEQFF
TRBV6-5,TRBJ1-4,CASSLVKGGLLIF
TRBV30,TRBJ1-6,CAWRRTGSSYNSPLHF
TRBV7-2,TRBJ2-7,CASSFLAGVANEQYF
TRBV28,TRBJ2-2,CASSLSGTNTGELFF
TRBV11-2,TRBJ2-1,CASNRPGGRRFF
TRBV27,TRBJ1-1,CASRRGSSNTEAFF
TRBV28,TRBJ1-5,CASSKTAYSNQPQHF
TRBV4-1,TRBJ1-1,CASSPGTNTEAFF
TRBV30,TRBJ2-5,CAWRGDQETQYF
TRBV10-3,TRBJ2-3,CAIRTSGRAEDTQYF
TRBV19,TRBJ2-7,CASSMVTSGYEQYF
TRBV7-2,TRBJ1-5,CASSTDRATQPQHF
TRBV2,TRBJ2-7,CASKIAGGYEQYF
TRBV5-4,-,CASSVAGTSTYEQYF
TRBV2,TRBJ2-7,CASIPRRNEQYF
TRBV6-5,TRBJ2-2,CASSYNRETGELFF
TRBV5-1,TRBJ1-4,CASTLGQGDEKLFF
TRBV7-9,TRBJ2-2,CASSFWTRGTGELFF
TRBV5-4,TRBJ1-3,CASSPKPQGSGNTIYF
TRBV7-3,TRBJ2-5,CASSLTFGGGTQYF
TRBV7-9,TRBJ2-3,CASSPGTSGTDTQYF
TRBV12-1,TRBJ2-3,CASSFARDSSTDTQYF
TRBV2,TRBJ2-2,CASIGGGTGELFF
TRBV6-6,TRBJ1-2,CASSYDRAPYGYTF